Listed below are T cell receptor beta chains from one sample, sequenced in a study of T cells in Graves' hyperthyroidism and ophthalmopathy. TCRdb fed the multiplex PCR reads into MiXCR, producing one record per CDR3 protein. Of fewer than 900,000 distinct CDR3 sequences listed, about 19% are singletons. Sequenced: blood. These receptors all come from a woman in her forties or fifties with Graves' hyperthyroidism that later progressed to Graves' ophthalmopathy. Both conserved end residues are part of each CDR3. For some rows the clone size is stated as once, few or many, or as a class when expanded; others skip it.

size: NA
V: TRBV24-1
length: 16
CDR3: CATDQGVAGNTGELFF

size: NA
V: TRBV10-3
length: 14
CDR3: CAIITGSRNTEAFF

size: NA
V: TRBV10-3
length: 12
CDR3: CAISESADTQYF

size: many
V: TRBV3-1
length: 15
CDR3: CASSRTGASGQPQHF

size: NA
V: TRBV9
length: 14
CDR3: CASSVYGDNSPLHF

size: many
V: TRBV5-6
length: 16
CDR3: CASSLVQGLSYNEQFF

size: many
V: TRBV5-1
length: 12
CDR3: CASSDTVSEQYF

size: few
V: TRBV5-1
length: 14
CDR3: CASSFGTSSDTQYF

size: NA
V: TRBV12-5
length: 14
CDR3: CASGGVQYQETQYF

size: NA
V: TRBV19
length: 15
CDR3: CASRSRGDSYNEQFF

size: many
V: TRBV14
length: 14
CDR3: CASSGGGSYNEQFF

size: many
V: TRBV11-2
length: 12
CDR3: CASSPQGLGYTF

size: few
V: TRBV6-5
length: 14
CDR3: CASSYAPTGLGYTF

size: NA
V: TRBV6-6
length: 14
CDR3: CASSYSRGDSPLHF

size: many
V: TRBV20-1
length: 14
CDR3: CSAFPAVGTDTQYF

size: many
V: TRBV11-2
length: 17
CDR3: CASSLEVTGLESTEAFF

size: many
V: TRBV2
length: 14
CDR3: CASSPGQGATEAFF

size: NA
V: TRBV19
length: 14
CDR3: CASSSTGEGQPQHF

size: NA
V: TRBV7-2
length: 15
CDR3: CASSVRTSVEETQYF

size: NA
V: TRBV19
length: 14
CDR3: CASRFRLPGDTQYF

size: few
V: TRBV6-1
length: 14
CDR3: CASRAGEGNTEAFF

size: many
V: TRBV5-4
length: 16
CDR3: CASSPSGGQGTDTQYF

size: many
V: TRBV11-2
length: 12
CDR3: CASSLDLDEQYF